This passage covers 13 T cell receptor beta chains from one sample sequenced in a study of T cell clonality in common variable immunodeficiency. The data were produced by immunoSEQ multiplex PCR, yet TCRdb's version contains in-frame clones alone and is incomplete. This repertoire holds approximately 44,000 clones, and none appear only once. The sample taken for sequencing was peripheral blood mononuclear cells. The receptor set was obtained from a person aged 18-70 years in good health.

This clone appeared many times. This CDR3 is CASSLALGGANIQYF. CDR3 bases read: TGTGCCAGCAGCTTAGCCCTCGGGGGGGCAAACATT. The chain employs TRBV7-9 and TRBJ2-4; 8 positions match TRBD2. The read finishes 3 residues shy of the CDR3 end, and the germline J gene is used to complete it. The J segment lost 6 bases and the V segment lost 0 bases, leaving 4 bases of the junction unmatched. CDR3 length: 15 residues. Germline CDR1 and CDR2: SEHNR and FQNEAQ (reference sequence).

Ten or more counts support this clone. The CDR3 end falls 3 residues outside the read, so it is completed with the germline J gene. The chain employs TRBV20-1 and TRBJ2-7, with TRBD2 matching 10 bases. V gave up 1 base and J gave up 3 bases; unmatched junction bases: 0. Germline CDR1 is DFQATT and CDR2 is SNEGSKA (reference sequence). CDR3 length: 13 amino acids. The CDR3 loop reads CSARGTSGYEQYF. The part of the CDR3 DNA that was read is TGCAGTGCTAGAGGGACTAGCGGCTACGAG.

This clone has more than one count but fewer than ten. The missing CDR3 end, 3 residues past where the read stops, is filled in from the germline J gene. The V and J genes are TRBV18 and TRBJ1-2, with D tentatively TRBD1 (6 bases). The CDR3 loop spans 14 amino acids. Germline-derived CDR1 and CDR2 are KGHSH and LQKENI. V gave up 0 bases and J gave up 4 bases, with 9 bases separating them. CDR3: CASSPPGRGYGYTF. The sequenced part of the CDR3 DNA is TGTGCCAGCTCACCACCGGGCAGGGGCTATGGC.

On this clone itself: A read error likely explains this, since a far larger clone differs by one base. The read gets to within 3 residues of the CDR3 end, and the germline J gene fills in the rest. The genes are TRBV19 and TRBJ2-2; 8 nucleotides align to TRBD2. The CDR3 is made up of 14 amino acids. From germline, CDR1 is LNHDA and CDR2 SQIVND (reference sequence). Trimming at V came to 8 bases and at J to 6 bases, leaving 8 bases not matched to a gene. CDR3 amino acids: CASPPGGGPGELFF. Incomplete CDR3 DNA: TGTGCCAGTCCCCCCGGGGGGGGCCCCGGGGAG.

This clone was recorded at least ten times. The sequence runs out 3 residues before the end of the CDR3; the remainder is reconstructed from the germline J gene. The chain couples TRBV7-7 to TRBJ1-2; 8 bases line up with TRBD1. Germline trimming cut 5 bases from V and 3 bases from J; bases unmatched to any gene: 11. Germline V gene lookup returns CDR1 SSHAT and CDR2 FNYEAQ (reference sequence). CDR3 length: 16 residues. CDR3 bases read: TGTGCCAGCAGCCCGACGACAGGGGTTCTCTACTATGGC. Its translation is CASSPTTGVLYYG. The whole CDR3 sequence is CASSPTTGVLYYGYTF. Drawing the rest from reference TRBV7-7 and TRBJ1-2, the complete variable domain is GAGVSQSPRYKVTKRGQDVTLRCDPISSHATLYWYQQALGQGPEFLTYFNYEAQPDKSGLPSDRFSAERPEGSISTLTIQRTEQRDSAMYRCASSPTTGVLYYGYTFGSGTRLTVV.

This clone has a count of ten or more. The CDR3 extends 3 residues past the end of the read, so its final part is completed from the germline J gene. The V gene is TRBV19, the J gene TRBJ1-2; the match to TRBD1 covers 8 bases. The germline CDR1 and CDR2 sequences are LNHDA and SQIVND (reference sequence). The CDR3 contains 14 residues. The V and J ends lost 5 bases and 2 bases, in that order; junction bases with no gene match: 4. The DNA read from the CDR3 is TGTGCCAGTAGTTTCAGGGGGCCCAACTATGGC. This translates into CASSFRGPNYG. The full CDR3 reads CASSFRGPNYGYTF.

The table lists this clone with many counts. The CDR3 region is CASMGQAGNTIYF. CDR3 DNA (partial): TGCGCCAGCATGGGACAGGCTGGAAACACC. The gene calls are TRBV5-1 and TRBJ1-3, with TRBD1 matching 8 bases. The read terminates 3 residues ahead of where the CDR3 ends, so the germline J gene completes it. J gave up 2 bases and V 6 bases, and 1 base lay outside the gene matches. CDR3 length: 13 residues. Germline CDR1 and CDR2: SGHRS and YFSETQ.

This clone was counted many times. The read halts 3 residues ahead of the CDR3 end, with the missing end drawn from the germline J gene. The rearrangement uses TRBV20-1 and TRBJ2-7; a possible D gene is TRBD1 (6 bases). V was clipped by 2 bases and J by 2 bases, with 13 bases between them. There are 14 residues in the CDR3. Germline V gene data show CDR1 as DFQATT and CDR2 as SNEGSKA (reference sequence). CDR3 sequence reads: CSARRTVNPYEQYF. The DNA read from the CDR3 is TGCAGTGCTAGAAGGACAGTAAACCCCTACGAG.

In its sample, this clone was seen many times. The CDR3 bases that were read are TGCAGCGCAAAGCGGCAGGGGTTCGATGGC. Amino acids: CSAKRQGFDG. The complete CDR3 sequence is CSAKRQGFDGYTF. The V gene is TRBV29-1, the J gene TRBJ1-2, with D tentatively TRBD1 (6 bases). The read ends 3 residues shy of where the CDR3 ends; the end is completed using the germline J gene. Germline V gives CDR1 SQVTM, CDR2 ANQGSEA. This CDR3 region has 13 residues. Trimming shortened V by 7 bases and J by 6 bases, and 18 bases separated the two germline ends.

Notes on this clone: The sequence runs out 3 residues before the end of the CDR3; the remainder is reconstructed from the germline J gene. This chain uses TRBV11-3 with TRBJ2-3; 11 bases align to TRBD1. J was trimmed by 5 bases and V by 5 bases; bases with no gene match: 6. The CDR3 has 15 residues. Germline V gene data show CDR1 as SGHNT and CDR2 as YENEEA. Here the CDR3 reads CASSAGQGAEDTQYF. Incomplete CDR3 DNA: TGTGCCAGCAGCGCCGGACAGGGGGCCGAAGATACG.

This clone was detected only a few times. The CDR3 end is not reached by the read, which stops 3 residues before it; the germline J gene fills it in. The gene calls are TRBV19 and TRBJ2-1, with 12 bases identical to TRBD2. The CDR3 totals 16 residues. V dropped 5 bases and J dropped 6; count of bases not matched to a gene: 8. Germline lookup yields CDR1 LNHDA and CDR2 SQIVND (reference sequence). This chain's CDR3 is CASSAPGLAGFNEQFF. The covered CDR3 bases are TGTGCCAGTAGTGCTCCGGGACTAGCGGGTTTCAATGAG.

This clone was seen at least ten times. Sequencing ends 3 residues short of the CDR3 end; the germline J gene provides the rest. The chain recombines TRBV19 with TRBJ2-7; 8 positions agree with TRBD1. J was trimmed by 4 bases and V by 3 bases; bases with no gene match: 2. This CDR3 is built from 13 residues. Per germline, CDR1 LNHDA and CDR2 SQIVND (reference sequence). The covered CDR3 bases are TGTGCCAGTAGTATCAACAGGGGGTACGAG. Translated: CASSINRGYE. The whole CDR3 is CASSINRGYEQYF. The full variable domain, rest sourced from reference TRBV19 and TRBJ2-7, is DGGITQSPKYLFRKEGQNVTLSCEQNLNHDAMYWYRQDPGQGLRLIYYSQIVNDFQKGDIAEGYSVSREKKESFPLTVTSAQKNPTAFYLCASSINRGYEQYFGPGTRLTVT.

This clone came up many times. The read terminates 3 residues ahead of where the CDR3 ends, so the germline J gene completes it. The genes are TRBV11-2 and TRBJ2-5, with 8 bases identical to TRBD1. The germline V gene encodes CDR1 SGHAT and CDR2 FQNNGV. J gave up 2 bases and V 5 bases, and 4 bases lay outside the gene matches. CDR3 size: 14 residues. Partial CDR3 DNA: TGTGCCAGCAGCGGACAGGGAATACAAGAGACC. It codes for CASSGQGIQET. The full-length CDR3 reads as CASSGQGIQETQYF.